This T cell receptor (beta chain) comes out of a study of shared clonotypes between healthy human individuals. A CD45RA-negative memory subset and a CD45RA+ naive subset were separated from the CD4+ cells. This clone was recorded many times. Within the sample, other DNA sequences also encode this same CDR3. CDR3 length: 14 amino acids. Germline assignment: CDR1 SGHTA and CDR2 FQGNSA. V lost 2 bases to trimming and J lost 1 base; unmatched junction nucleotides: 1. Profiling relied on immunoSEQ multiplex PCR, and the TCRdb table lists in-frame clones only, not all of them. The sample has more than 2 million clones; 85% to 95% are singletons.

The J gene is TRBJ1-1, the V gene TRBV7-2, with 7 bases that match TRBD1. Sequencing was done on a sample of naive CD4+ T cells sorted from blood. Noted subset: CD45RA+ positively selected. The receptor's source is a man aged 18 to 29 in good health. Here the CDR3 DNA reads TGTGCCAGCAGCTTATACAGGGGGAACACTGAAGCTTTCTTT. This encodes CASSLYRGNTEAFF. Variable domain in full (rest from reference TRBV7-2 and TRBJ1-1): GAGVSQSPSNKVTEKGKDVELRCDPISGHTALYWYRQSLGQGLEFLIYFQGNSAPDKSGLPSDRFSAERTGGSVSTLTIQRTQQEDSAVYLCASSLYRGNTEAFFGQGTRLTVV.